This T cell receptor beta chain came from a study of blood T cell repertoires in COVID-19. For the study at large: Whether acute or convalescent, the COVID-19 samples came from the United States, Italy and Spain. PBMCs, B-cell-depleted T cells, or T cells provided the cDNA or gDNA that made up the material.

In the study's own analysis: Estimation of nucleated cell counts relied on the amplification of reference gene primers. Libraries were prepared by immunoSEQ multiplex PCR; TCRdb keeps only in-frame clonotypes and omits some of them. V and J calls and clone size follow that table, whereas D and trimming were derived from the DNA. The repertoire includes about 200,000 clones, around three quarters of them detected once, and over 7% sits in the top ten. This clone was seen a handful of times. The CDR3 has 12 residues. Trimming shortened V by 2 bases and J by 8 bases, and 9 bases separated the two germline ends. Germline CDR1 reads GTSNPN; CDR2 reads SVGIG (reference sequence).

Sequencing was done on a sample of peripheral blood. This TCR was recovered from a woman in her sixties or seventies with acute or convalescent COVID-19. This chain joins TRBV30 and TRBJ2-2, with no clear D. CDR3 protein: CAWSHRGGELFF. The DNA for the CDR3 is TGTGCCTGGAGTCACCGCGGAGGGGAGCTGTTTTTT.